The 29 T cell receptor beta chains in this list originate from one sample, sequenced in a study of blood T cells in healthy people across ages. The use of a sample-barcoded 5' primer and a J-beta primer mix characterized a second PCR of about 7 to 12 cycles. TCRdb re-derived calls from the 5' RACE reads in MiXCR, one entry per CDR3 protein. The sample holds around 940,000 distinct CDR3 sequences; about 51% are singletons and the top ten take about 20%. The sample consisted of blood. Receptors originate from a woman aged 60-75 years in good health.

This chain links TRBV4-2 with TRBJ2-5, with 9 bases that match TRBD2. With 1 base clipped from V and 1 base from J, the junction kept 7 bases outside the gene matches. This CDR3 is 17 amino acids long. From germline, CDR1 is LGHNA and CDR2 YNFKEQ. As DNA, the CDR3 is TGTGCCAGCAGCCAAGCTCTAGCGGGACCAGTCCAAGAGACCCAGTACTTC. This encodes CASSQALAGPVQETQYF.

This chain links TRBV5-6 with TRBJ2-2; D is tentatively TRBD1 or TRBD2 (5 bases each). V lost 0 bases and J 7 bases, leaving 10 bases between the germline ends. This CDR3 spans 14 amino acids. Germline CDR1 is SGHDT and CDR2 is YYEEEE. The CDR3 here is CASSLVGGVGELFF. The CDR3 DNA reads TGTGCCAGCAGCTTGGTTGGGGGTGTCGGGGAGCTGTTTTTT.

The V and J genes are TRBV28 and TRBJ1-6, with D possibly TRBD1 on 6 matching bases. Trimming shortened V by 8 bases and J by 6 bases, and 17 bases separated the two germline ends. Per the germline V gene, CDR1 is MDHEN and CDR2 is SYDVKM. The CDR3 has 15 amino acids. CDR3 protein: CASRMRGALNSPLHF. The CDR3 region has the DNA TGTGCCAGCCGCATGCGGGGGGCGCTTAATTCACCCCTCCACTTT. Full variable domain (outside the CDR3, taken from reference TRBV28 and TRBJ1-6): DVKVTQSSRYLVKRTGEKVFLECVQDMDHENMFWYRQDPGLGLRLIYFSYDVKMKEKGDIPEGYSVSREKKERFSLILESASTNQTSMYLCASRMRGALNSPLHFGNGTRLTVT.

V gene TRBV20-1 combines with J gene TRBJ2-7; no firm D call. Trimming pared 6 bases from V and 0 bases from J, leaving 15 bases between. Germline assignment: CDR1 DFQATT and CDR2 SNEGSKA (reference sequence). This CDR3 spans 14 amino acids. In DNA form, the CDR3 reads TGCAGTGCCCCCTACGGTCGTAGCTCCTACGAGCAGTACTTC. Protein product: CSAPYGRSSYEQYF.

This clonotype showed up just a few times. The gene calls are TRBV4-1 and TRBJ1-4, with 7 bases fitting TRBD1. This CDR3 is 19 amino acids long. Germline trimming cut 1 base from V and 0 bases from J; bases unmatched to any gene: 11. Germline V gene data show CDR1 as MGHRA and CDR2 as YSYEKL. CDR3 protein: CASSQARGGLGATNEKLFF. The CDR3 DNA is TGCGCCAGCAGCCAAGCCAGGGGGGGGCTCGGTGCAACTAATGAAAAACTGTTTTTT.

The chain is built from TRBV4-1 and TRBJ2-5; 7 nucleotides agree with TRBD2. CDR1 is MGHRA, CDR2 YSYEKL, per germline. The J segment lost 2 bases and the V segment lost 0 bases, leaving 9 bases of the junction unmatched. The CDR3 spans 17 residues. The CDR3 region has the DNA TGCGCCAGCAGCCAAGATCCGGCGGGAGCTTATCAAGAGACCCAGTACTTC. Its protein product is CASSQDPAGAYQETQYF.

This chain uses TRBV29-1 with TRBJ2-1, with TRBD1 matching over 8 bases. Germline values: CDR1 SQVTM, CDR2 ANQGSEA. The CDR3 covers 14 residues. With 2 bases clipped from V and 4 bases from J, the junction kept 4 bases outside the gene matches. The CDR3 protein is CSVERGQGYNEQFF. CDR3 coding DNA: TGCAGCGTTGAACGAGGACAGGGTTACAATGAGCAGTTCTTC.

The V call is TRBV20-1, the J call TRBJ2-7; D is perhaps TRBD2 (7 bases). The J call may be in error: the DNA end matches TRBJ2-5 better. Germline assignment: CDR1 DFQATT and CDR2 SNEGSKA (reference sequence). This CDR3 has 15 amino acids. CDR3 sequence reads: CSAQGMREREETQYF. The CDR3 coding sequence is TGCAGTGCTCAGGGGATGCGGGAGAGAGAAGAGACCCAGTACTTC.

This sequence joins TRBV6-1 and TRBJ2-1; 11 nucleotides line up with TRBD2. Germline assignment: CDR1 MNHNS and CDR2 SASEGT. V shed 6 bases, J shed 0 bases, and the junction held 16 bases outside the gene matches. The CDR3 is 20 residues long. Here the CDR3 reads CASSPDLAGGPSSSYNEQFF. CDR3 bases: TGTGCCAGCAGCCCAGACCTAGCGGGAGGCCCATCTAGCTCCTACAATGAGCAGTTCTTC.

The V and J genes are TRBV29-1 and TRBJ2-7, with 8 bases that match TRBD2. The germline gives CDR1 SQVTM, CDR2 ANQGSEA. Unmatched junction bases numbered 3, after V lost 0 bases and J lost 2 bases. The CDR3 length is 14 residues. CDR3 in amino acids: CSVEDREGTYEQYF. In DNA, the CDR3 is TGCAGCGTTGAAGATCGGGAGGGGACCTACGAGCAGTACTTC.

Comment on this clonotype: A much larger clone is a single base away; this may be a read error. The chain joins TRBV7-9 to TRBJ2-1; tentatively, D is TRBD1 (5 bases). This CDR3 contains 11 residues. Looked up from germline, CDR1 is SEHNR and CDR2 is FQNEAQ (reference sequence). CDR3 sequence: CASQGYDEQFF. CDR3 bases: TGTGCCAGTCAGGGCTACGATGAGCAGTTCTTC.

The chain is built from TRBV4-1 and TRBJ1-3; D uncertain. V lost 4 bases, J lost 2 bases, and 9 bases lay in between. This CDR3 contains 14 residues. CDR1 and CDR2 (germline): MGHRA, YSYEKL. The CDR3 DNA sequence: TGCGCCAGCAGCCCCCCGCGGGCTGGAAACACCATATATTTT. It codes for CASSPPRAGNTIYF.

The chain carries TRBV15 and TRBJ2-5; either TRBD1 or TRBD2 may fit D (5 bases each). Per the germline V gene, CDR1 is LNHNV and CDR2 is YYDKDF (reference sequence). Trimming shortened V by 8 bases and J by 5 bases, and 15 bases separated the two germline ends. CDR3 length: 13 residues. CDR3 sequence reads: CATCPLWGETQYF. The CDR3 nucleotides read TGTGCCACCTGCCCCCTGTGGGGGGAGACCCAGTACTTC.

The rearrangement joins TRBV20-1 to TRBJ2-1; TRBD2 is a possible D gene (5 bases). The CDR3 consists of 13 residues. CDR1 is DFQATT and CDR2 is SNEGSKA in the germline V gene (reference sequence). For the CDR3, the DNA is TGCAGGGCCGGAGGCCCATCTCCCAATGAGCAGTTCTTC. The encoded protein is CRAGGPSPNEQFF.

V usage is TRBV12-3 or TRBV12-4 and J usage is TRBJ2-5; 14 bases agree with TRBD2. Near its end, the DNA agrees better with TRBJ2-7, so the J call may be wrong. The CDR3 has 19 amino acids. The DNA of the CDR3 is TGTGCCAGCAGTTTATATCTATCGGGACTAGCGGGAGTTTCCTACGAGCAGTACTTC. Residues: CASSLYLSGLAGVSYEQYF.

The chain links TRBV20-1 to TRBJ2-1, with 8 nucleotides matching TRBD2. J gave up 6 bases and V 4 bases, and 17 bases lay outside the gene matches. CDR1 and CDR2 from the germline V gene are DFQATT and SNEGSKA (reference sequence). The CDR3 runs to 17 residues. CDR3 sequence: CSATGGKGLDLFNEQFF. In DNA form, the CDR3 reads TGCAGTGCTACAGGTGGGAAGGGACTAGATTTATTCAATGAGCAGTTCTTC.

V usage is TRBV3-1 and J usage is TRBJ2-3, with 8 bases fitting TRBD2. The CDR3 has 16 amino acids. V shed 4 bases and J 0 bases; nucleotides not matched to a gene: 6. CDR1 is LGHDT and CDR2 is YNNKEL in the germline V gene (reference sequence). CDR3 in amino acids: CASSPGLADSTDTQYF. The CDR3 DNA sequence: TGTGCCAGCAGCCCAGGACTAGCCGATAGCACAGATACGCAGTATTTT.

V gene TRBV4-1 combines with J gene TRBJ2-5; D possibly corresponds to TRBD1 (5 bases). This CDR3 contains 13 residues. Germline CDR1 is MGHRA and CDR2 is YSYEKL. V lost 6 bases to trimming and J lost 5 bases, with 13 bases between them. The CDR3 DNA follows: TGCGCCAGCAGTCGGACACCTAGGGAGACCCAGTACTTC. It specifies CASSRTPRETQYF.

The chain recombines TRBV3-1 with TRBJ2-1, with TRBD2 matching 9 bases. CDR1 and CDR2 from the germline V gene are LGHDT and YNNKEL (reference sequence). V lost 0 bases, J lost 6 bases, and 6 bases stayed unmatched. This CDR3 contains 16 residues. CDR3 nucleotide sequence: TGTGCCAGCAGCCAAGACGGGACTAGCATCCCCAATGAGCAGTTCTTC. Translation gives CASSQDGTSIPNEQFF.

This clonotype came up once. The rearrangement uses TRBV7-9 and TRBJ2-5; 9 bases map to TRBD1. Germline CDR1 SEHNR, CDR2 FQNEAQ (reference sequence). The CDR3 is made up of 16 amino acids. Trimming removed 5 bases from V and 11 bases from J; junction bases left unmatched: 18. The CDR3 loop reads CASSPDRGESYNEQYF. Written as DNA, the CDR3 is TGTGCCAGCAGCCCAGACAGGGGGGAATCCTACAATGAGCAGTACTTC.

V and J are TRBV6-6 and TRBJ2-3, with D perhaps TRBD1 (5 bases). Germline V gives CDR1 MNHNY, CDR2 SVGAGI (reference sequence). Trimming removed 1 base at V and 2 bases at J, with 7 bases between. The CDR3 consists of 14 residues. The CDR3 loop is CASSYLGDTDTQYF. DNA of the CDR3: TGTGCCAGCAGTTACTTAGGGGACACAGATACGCAGTATTTT.

The V and J genes are TRBV27 and TRBJ2-7; TRBD2 aligns across 8 bases. The CDR3 runs 15 residues. Looked up from germline, CDR1 is MNHEY and CDR2 is SMNVEV (reference sequence). After removal of 5 bases from V and 0 bases from J, the junction contained 6 bases not matched to a gene. The CDR3 DNA reads as TGTGCCAGCAGTACCTCTAGCGGGTACTCCTACGAGCAGTACTTC. It codes for CASSTSSGYSYEQYF.

This clonotype came up a few times. This chain connects TRBV5-1 to TRBJ2-7; D is perhaps TRBD1 (6 bases). V lost 4 bases to trimming and J lost 2 bases, with 10 bases between them. The CDR3 is made up of 13 amino acids. Germline V gene lookup returns CDR1 SGHRS and CDR2 YFSETQ. CDR3 amino acids: CASSTGQPYEQYF. In nucleotides, the CDR3 is TGCGCCAGCAGCACCGGACAGCCCTACGAGCAGTACTTC.

This clonotype was observed a few times. This chain joins TRBV29-1 and TRBJ1-2, with unresolved D. The ends were cut back, 1 base at V and 4 bases at J, with 10 bases in the middle. The germline V gene has CDR1 SQVTM and CDR2 ANQGSEA. CDR3 length: 13 residues. CDR3 bases: TGCAGCGTTGAAGTCGGGCCGGCCTATGGCTACACCTTC. Protein sequence: CSVEVGPAYGYTF.

This clonotype appeared a few times. This rearrangement joins TRBV9 to TRBJ2-5, with 10 nucleotides matching TRBD2. Per the germline V gene, CDR1 is SGDLS and CDR2 is YYNGEE. The V gene end was trimmed by 0 bases and the J gene end by 5 bases; junction bases not matched to a gene: 7. This CDR3 spans 16 amino acids. DNA for the CDR3: TGTGCCAGCAGCGTAGGTCAGCGGGAGGGCCTCGAGACCCAGTACTTC. Translation gives CASSVGQREGLETQYF.

This clonotype was picked up one time. The V and J genes are TRBV9 and TRBJ2-5; D uncertain. CDR1 is SGDLS and CDR2 is YYNGEE in the germline V gene. Trimming pared 0 bases from V and 9 bases from J, leaving 12 bases between. This CDR3 is built from 13 residues. The chain's CDR3 is CASSVDVESPQYF. CDR3 in DNA: TGTGCCAGCAGCGTAGATGTAGAGTCGCCCCAGTACTTC.

This chain connects TRBV4-1 to TRBJ2-3; TRBD2 agrees at 10 bases. The CDR3 spans 18 residues. Germline CDR1 and CDR2: MGHRA and YSYEKL. J was trimmed by 6 bases and V by 0 bases; bases with no gene match: 12. The CDR3 DNA is TGCGCCAGCAGCCAAGATGGGACCGGACTAGCGGAGGGGGATACGCAGTATTTT. The encoded protein is CASSQDGTGLAEGDTQYF.

The rearrangement uses TRBV29-1 and TRBJ1-1; D gene uncertain. Germline CDR1 is SQVTM and CDR2 is ANQGSEA. The CDR3 covers 13 residues. The V and J ends lost 3 bases and 0 bases respectively, with 8 bases between them. CDR3 sequence reads: CSVESRMNTEAFF. The DNA of the CDR3 is TGCAGCGTTGAGAGTCGCATGAACACTGAAGCTTTCTTT.

This clonotype was seen only a few times. The CDR3 region has the DNA TGTGCCAGCAGCTTAGGGTCAGGGGTCCGGGAGCAGTACTTC. This sequence encodes CASSLGSGVREQYF. The genes are TRBV11-3 and TRBJ2-7; a possible D gene is TRBD1 (6 bases). Looked up from germline, CDR1 is SGHNT and CDR2 is YENEEA. This CDR3 region has 14 residues. With 1 base removed from V and 7 bases from J, the gap between germline ends came to 14 bases. The full variable domain, its missing parts supplied by reference TRBV11-3 and TRBJ2-7, is EAGVVQSPRYKIIEKKQPVAFWCNPISGHNTLYWYLQNLGQGPELLIRYENEEAVDDSQLPKDRFSAERLKGVDSTLKIQPAELGDSAVYLCASSLGSGVREQYFGPGTRLTVT.